The 29 T cell receptor beta chains reported below all come from one sample, sequenced in a study of T cell responses to AZD1222 COVID-19 vaccine. Assay used: immunoSEQ multiplex PCR; TCRdb lists only in-frame clones, some missing. Among 100,000 to 150,000 clones listed, roughly 90% were seen once. The source material was peripheral blood, sampled on day 0 of AZD1222 vaccination. The receptors were gathered from an adult in good health.

The chain combines TRBV11-2 with TRBJ2-3; the D call may be TRBD1 or TRBD2 (6 bases each). There are 13 residues in the CDR3. Deletions cut 4 bases from V and 2 bases from J, with 7 bases between. CDR1 and CDR2 (germline): SGHAT, FQNNGV. The CDR3 protein is CASSSGATDTQYF. CDR3 nucleotide sequence: TGTGCCAGCAGCTCGGGGGCCACAGATACGCAGTATTTT.

The genes are TRBV7-9 and TRBJ2-7; 7 bases match TRBD2. Germline assignment: CDR1 SEHNR and CDR2 FQNEAQ (reference sequence). This CDR3 is 14 amino acids long. V was clipped by 4 bases and J by 6 bases; unmatched bases: 9. CDR3 amino acids: CASSSGGGWSEQYF. CDR3 DNA sequence: TGTGCCAGCAGCTCGGGAGGTGGGTGGAGCGAGCAGTACTTC.

This clone has just a few counts. This sequence joins TRBV11-2 and TRBJ2-7, with 8 bases lining up with TRBD1. With 5 bases clipped from V and 4 bases from J, the junction kept 13 bases outside the gene matches. This CDR3 is built from 16 residues. The V gene's germline CDR1 is SGHAT and CDR2 FQNNGV. The CDR3 protein is CASSHETGGYSYEQYF. The CDR3 DNA reads as TGTGCCAGCAGCCACGAAACAGGGGGGTATAGTTACGAGCAGTACTTC.

The J gene is TRBJ1-1, the V gene TRBV4-3; D is ambiguous. CDR3 size: 16 residues. V was cut by 1 base and J by 3 bases, with 15 bases left in between. Germline CDR1 reads LGHNA; CDR2 reads YSLEER. This CDR3 is CASSQGPSNPYTEAFF. The DNA for the CDR3 is TGCGCCAGCAGCCAAGGTCCTTCCAACCCTTACACTGAAGCTTTCTTT.

This clone was recorded only once. V is TRBV5-6 and J is TRBJ1-1, with D unresolved. Germline V gene sequence: CDR1 SGHDT, CDR2 YYEEEE. The V gene lost 0 bases and the J gene lost 2 bases, with 5 bases spanning the gap. The CDR3 contains 13 residues. CDR3 in DNA: TGTGCCAGCAGCTTGGTTCCAAACACTGAAGCTTTCTTT. Protein sequence: CASSLVPNTEAFF.

This CDR3 reads CASGRGEGEAFF. CDR3 coding DNA: TGTGCCAGCGGACGGGGTGAGGGTGAAGCTTTCTTT. This chain uses TRBV7-9 with TRBJ1-1; D gene uncertain. Germline assignment: CDR1 SEHNR and CDR2 FQNEAQ (reference sequence). CDR3 length: 12 amino acids. Trimming took off 8 bases at V and 7 bases at J, with 14 bases between the two ends.

The gene calls are TRBV10-3 and TRBJ2-2; D is ambiguous. Trimming stripped 2 bases from V and 9 bases from J, with 13 bases between. The length of the CDR3 is 14 residues. Per germline, CDR1 ENHRY and CDR2 SYGVKD. The CDR3 sequence is CAISEQGSPRELFF. DNA of the CDR3: TGTGCCATCAGTGAGCAAGGGTCGCCTAGGGAGCTGTTTTTT.

This clone was recorded only once. The chain employs TRBV5-5 and TRBJ1-5; tentative D call: TRBD1 (5 bases). The germline CDR1 and CDR2 sequences are SGHKS and YYEKEE (reference sequence). The V gene lost 7 bases and the J gene lost 1 base, with 18 bases spanning the gap. The CDR3 extends over 16 amino acids. As DNA, the CDR3 is TGTGCCAGCTGTGAGGACGGGGGTTTGAGCAATCAGCCCCAGCATTTT. Its protein is CASCEDGGLSNQPQHF. Full variable domain (outside the CDR3, taken from reference TRBV5-5 and TRBJ1-5): DAGVTQSPTHLIKTRGQQVTLRCSPISGHKSVSWYQQVLGQGPQFIFQYYEKEERGRGNFPDRFSARQFPNYSSELNVNALLLGDSALYLCASCEDGGLSNQPQHFGDGTRLSIL.

The chain employs TRBV12-3 or TRBV12-4 and TRBJ1-2; 7 bases line up with TRBD1. V lost 6 bases, J lost 8 bases, and 9 bases stayed unmatched. CDR3 length equals 13 residues. The CDR3 bases are TGTGCCAGCAGGGCCGGAGGGGGCGGCGGCTACACCTTC. This gives the protein CASRAGGGGGYTF.

The CDR3 region has the DNA TGCGCCAGCAGCCGGACAGGGACTCTAAGCACAGATACGCAGTATTTT. Its translation is CASSRTGTLSTDTQYF. The genes are TRBV5-1 and TRBJ2-3; 8 bases line up with TRBD1. V dropped 4 bases and J dropped 0; count of bases not matched to a gene: 7. The CDR3 runs 16 residues. CDR1 is SGHRS and CDR2 is YFSETQ in the germline V gene. The whole variable domain, filled in from reference TRBV5-1 and TRBJ2-3, reads KAGVTQTPRYLIKTRGQQVTLSCSPISGHRSVSWYQQTPGQGLQFLFEYFSETQRNKGNFPGRFSGRQFSNSRSEMNVSTLELGDSALYLCASSRTGTLSTDTQYFGPGTRLTVL.

This clone was detected only once. The chain has TRBV4-1 and TRBJ2-2; the D gene is possibly TRBD1 (5 bases). This CDR3 has 16 amino acids. V was clipped by 0 bases and J by 3 bases, with 11 bases between them. CDR1 MGHRA and CDR2 YSYEKL come from the germline V gene. The CDR3 region has the DNA TGCGCCAGCAGCCAAGATCGGTGGGGCGACACCGGGGAGCTGTTTTTT. Translating gives CASSQDRWGDTGELFF.

This chain joins TRBV2 and TRBJ1-5; no clear D. Per the germline V gene, CDR1 is SNHLY and CDR2 is FYNNEI. This CDR3 comprises 15 residues. V was trimmed by 2 bases and J by 3 bases, leaving 11 bases between them. CDR3 DNA sequence: TGTGCCAGCAGTGAAAGGGCGGCAGTCAATCAGCCCCAGCATTTT. It yields the protein CASSERAAVNQPQHF. Full variable domain (rest looked up from reference TRBV2 and TRBJ1-5): EPEVTQTPSHQVTQMGQEVILRCVPISNHLYFYWYRQILGQKVEFLVSFYNNEISEKSEIFDDQFSVERPDGSNFTLKIRSTKLEDSAMYFCASSERAAVNQPQHFGDGTRLSIL.

This chain connects TRBV11-1 to TRBJ1-2, with D hard to call. V dropped 0 bases and J dropped 7 bases, with 9 bases sitting between them. The CDR3 has 13 amino acids. From germline, CDR1 is SGHAT and CDR2 FQDESV (reference sequence). The CDR3 DNA reads as TGTGCCAGCAGCTTAGCGGGAGCCCCTGGCTACACCTTC. Its translation: CASSLAGAPGYTF.

The V and J genes are TRBV28 and TRBJ2-3, with D possibly TRBD1 on 5 matching bases. V lost 5 bases and J lost 4, with 19 bases in between. Germline CDR1 and CDR2: MDHEN and SYDVKM. The CDR3 runs 16 residues. For the CDR3, the DNA is TGTGCCAGCAGTCCACCGACCAGGGTATGGGCAGATACGCAGTATTTT. This encodes CASSPPTRVWADTQYF.

The table lists this clone with a few counts. The chain links TRBV6-4 to TRBJ1-1, with 9 bases lining up with TRBD1. Germline assignment: CDR1 MRHNA and CDR2 SNTAGT. V shed 6 bases, J shed 4 bases, and the junction held 15 bases outside the gene matches. This CDR3 region has 17 residues. Here the CDR3 DNA reads TGTGCCAGCAGGGGAACAGGGGGCGAAGCATGGGCCACTGAAGCTTTCTTT. It specifies CASRGTGGEAWATEAFF.

The chain carries TRBV14 and TRBJ2-4, with 8 nucleotides matching TRBD1. In germline, CDR1 is SGHDN, CDR2 FVKESK. J lost 0 bases, V lost 3 bases, and 7 bases had no gene match. The CDR3 totals 17 residues. The CDR3 DNA reads TGTGCCAGCAGCCAGGAAGGACAGGGCAAAGCCAAAAACATTCAGTACTTC. It encodes CASSQEGQGKAKNIQYF.

V gene TRBV5-4 combines with J gene TRBJ2-7; weak D call: TRBD2 (6 bases). Germline assignment: CDR1 SGHNT and CDR2 YYREEE (reference sequence). V lost 0 bases and J lost 2, with 12 bases in between. This CDR3 has 15 residues. CDR3 sequence: CASSLAGSGAYEQYF. In DNA, the CDR3 is TGTGCCAGCAGCTTGGCCGGGTCGGGAGCCTACGAGCAGTACTTC.

This chain connects TRBV13 to TRBJ1-1; 8 bases match TRBD1. With 7 bases clipped from V and 3 bases from J, the junction kept 1 base outside the gene matches. The CDR3 sequence is 12 residues long. Germline V lookup: CDR1 PRHDT, CDR2 FYEKMQ (reference sequence). The CDR3: CASNRGDTEAFF. In DNA, the CDR3 is TGTGCCAGCAACAGGGGGGACACTGAAGCTTTCTTT.

The rearrangement joins TRBV19 to TRBJ1-2; D gene uncertain. The length of the CDR3 is 14 residues. Germline loops: CDR1 LNHDA, CDR2 SQIVND (reference sequence). Trimming shortened V by 10 bases and J by 3 bases, and 18 bases separated the two germline ends. CDR3: CATTGEGRDYGYTF. CDR3 DNA sequence: TGTGCCACCACGGGAGAGGGTAGGGACTATGGCTACACCTTC.

The chain couples TRBV24-1 to TRBJ2-7, with D tentatively TRBD2 (5 bases). CDR3 length: 13 amino acids. V lost 1 base and J 6 bases, leaving 9 bases between the germline ends. Germline-derived CDR1 and CDR2 are KGHDR and SFDVKD. CDR3 nucleotide sequence: TGTGCCACCAGTGATTTAGGCCGGGGCGAGCAGTACTTC. This codes for CATSDLGRGEQYF.

V and J are TRBV18 and TRBJ1-3; 7 nucleotides match TRBD1. This CDR3 is built from 15 residues. V dropped 6 bases and J dropped 1; count of bases not matched to a gene: 6. The V gene's germline CDR1 is KGHSH and CDR2 LQKENI. CDR3 nucleotides: TGTGCCAGCTCCGAAGCGACAGGGTCTGGAAACACCATATATTTT. This translates into CASSEATGSGNTIYF.

V usage is TRBV28 and J usage is TRBJ1-6; 9 nucleotides agree with TRBD1. Trimming removed 8 bases from V and 2 bases from J; junction bases left unmatched: 1. The V gene's germline CDR1 is MDHEN and CDR2 SYDVKM. The CDR3 runs to 14 residues. The CDR3 nucleotides read TGTGCCAGCGGACAGGGGACCTATAATTCACCCCTCCACTTT. It yields the protein CASGQGTYNSPLHF. Drawing the rest from reference TRBV28 and TRBJ1-6, the complete variable domain is DVKVTQSSRYLVKRTGEKVFLECVQDMDHENMFWYRQDPGLGLRLIYFSYDVKMKEKGDIPEGYSVSREKKERFSLILESASTNQTSMYLCASGQGTYNSPLHFGNGTRLTVT.

V gene TRBV9 combines with J gene TRBJ2-1; unclear D gene. Germline V gene sequence: CDR1 SGDLS, CDR2 YYNGEE. This CDR3 region has 14 residues. Deletions cut 6 bases from V and 7 bases from J, with 17 bases between. Written as DNA, the CDR3 is TGTGCCAGCACCTACGGCCCCCTAAGGAATGAGCAGTTCTTC. Its translation is CASTYGPLRNEQFF. Looking up the rest from reference TRBV9 and TRBJ2-1 gives the full variable domain: DSGVTQTPKHLITATGQRVTLRCSPRSGDLSVYWYQQSLDQGLQFLIQYYNGEERAKGNILERFSAQQFPDLHSELNLSSLELGDSALYFCASTYGPLRNEQFFGPGTRLTVL.

The CDR3 DNA reads as TGTGCCAGTACGCGATCCGGGGAGCTGTTTTTT. Translated: CASTRSGELFF. The rearrangement uses TRBV19 and TRBJ2-2; D gene unclear. Trimming removed 7 bases at V and 6 bases at J, with 6 bases between. CDR1 and CDR2 from the germline V gene are LNHDA and SQIVND (reference sequence). This CDR3 comprises 11 residues.

The V and J genes are TRBV13 and TRBJ2-7, with 8 positions matching TRBD1. Germline V CDR1 and CDR2: PRHDT, FYEKMQ (reference sequence). After removal of 3 bases from V and 3 bases from J, the junction contained 10 bases not matched to a gene. There are 16 residues in the CDR3. DNA for the CDR3: TGTGCCAGCAGCTTTGGACAGGGAGGAACGGACTACGAGCAGTACTTC. Amino acid sequence: CASSFGQGGTDYEQYF.

The sample holds one count of this clone. The CDR3 loop reads CASSLLTSGVNTEAFF. The CDR3, as DNA: TGCGCCAGCAGCTTATTGACTAGCGGGGTGAACACTGAAGCTTTCTTT. This chain joins TRBV5-1 and TRBJ1-1, with D uncertain. CDR1 SGHRS and CDR2 YFSETQ come from the germline V gene. The CDR3 covers 16 residues. V lost 2 bases to trimming and J lost 0 bases, with 14 bases between them.

The V call is TRBV10-3, the J call TRBJ2-7; TRBD1 agrees at 9 bases. The CDR3 runs 14 residues. With 7 bases clipped from V and 3 bases from J, the junction kept 7 bases outside the gene matches. CDR1 ENHRY and CDR2 SYGVKD come from the germline V gene. CDR3 in amino acids: CAINKGTGNYEQYF. Written as DNA, the CDR3 is TGTGCCATCAATAAGGGGACAGGGAACTACGAGCAGTACTTC.

The V gene is TRBV11-2, the J gene TRBJ2-7; 7 positions agree with TRBD1. The J segment lost 5 bases and the V segment lost 4 bases, leaving 8 bases of the junction unmatched. CDR3 length equals 14 residues. Germline loops: CDR1 SGHAT, CDR2 FQNNGV. This chain's CDR3 is CASSSVRGGHEQYF. DNA for the CDR3: TGTGCCAGCAGCTCTGTGAGAGGGGGCCACGAGCAGTACTTC.

This chain links TRBV15 with TRBJ1-1, with 7 nucleotides matching TRBD1. CDR3 length: 13 amino acids. Germline CDR1 reads LNHNV; CDR2 reads YYDKDF (reference sequence). V dropped 6 bases and J dropped 2; count of bases not matched to a gene: 3. CDR3 bases: TGTGCCACCAGACAGGGGTATAACACTGAAGCTTTCTTT. It codes for CATRQGYNTEAFF.